What follows are 5 T cell receptor beta chains derived from one specimen sequenced in a study of T cells in Graves' hyperthyroidism and ophthalmopathy. Amplification yielded TCR beta CDR3 regions, with RNA transcripts as the source. RT-PCR in the first round (using the HTBI primer set) targeted the TCR CDR3. TCRdb re-called the multiplex PCR reads through MiXCR, storing one row per CDR3 protein. Of 750,000 to 950,000 distinct CDR3 sequences listed, around 39% were seen once; the top ten hold roughly 8.3%. The specimen sequenced was blood. The receptors were gathered from a man between 18 and 35 years old with Graves' hyperthyroidism.

This clonotype was recorded only once. This may arise from a read error, as a much more abundant clone is one base away. The chain combines TRBV19 with TRBJ2-7, with D hard to call. The V gene lost 11 bases and the J gene lost 5 bases, with 13 bases spanning the gap. The CDR3 contains 11 residues. The germline V gene has CDR1 LNHDA and CDR2 SQIVND (reference sequence). CDR3 DNA: TGTGCCCCTAGGACGGGCCACGAGCAGTACTTC. Protein product: CAPRTGHEQYF.

Concerning this clonotype itself: This could be a read error, since a much larger clone is one nucleotide away. Because it lacks the conserved phenylalanine or tryptophan at the end, this CDR3 is likely a read error. The gene calls are TRBV20-1 and TRBJ1-1, with a tentative D call TRBD1 (5 bases). The CDR3 contains 14 residues. V was trimmed by 3 bases and J by 5 bases, leaving 16 bases between them. From germline, CDR1 is DFQATT and CDR2 SNEGSKA (reference sequence). The CDR3 protein is CSASVGRVSTEAFL. CDR3 nucleotide sequence: TGCAGTGCTAGTGTGGGCAGGGTATCGACTGAAGCTTTCCTT.

This clonotype was observed a handful of times. This chain links TRBV20-1 with TRBJ2-7; TRBD2 is a possible D gene (6 bases). The CDR3 extends over 16 amino acids. Germline V gene lookup returns CDR1 DFQATT and CDR2 SNEGSKA (reference sequence). V lost 0 bases and J 7 bases, leaving 22 bases between the germline ends. This CDR3 reads CSAREFRRGGSGEQYF. The DNA for the CDR3 is TGCAGTGCTAGAGAGTTTCGACGGGGAGGAAGCGGAGAGCAGTACTTC.

The genes are TRBV27 and TRBJ1-1; no firm D call. V lost 3 bases and J lost 3, with 8 bases in between. From germline, CDR1 is MNHEY and CDR2 SMNVEV (reference sequence). CDR3 length equals 13 residues. CDR3 loop: CASSFLKDTEAFF. The CDR3 DNA reads TGTGCCAGCAGTTTCCTCAAGGACACTGAAGCTTTCTTT.

This clonotype has a handful of counts. The chain couples TRBV20-1 to TRBJ2-7; 7 nucleotides match TRBD2. Per germline, CDR1 DFQATT and CDR2 SNEGSKA (reference sequence). V was clipped by 3 bases and J by 0 bases; unmatched bases: 5. The length of the CDR3 is 14 residues. The CDR3 spells CSARWGGSSYEQYF. The DNA for the CDR3 is TGCAGTGCTAGGTGGGGGGGGAGCTCCTACGAGCAGTACTTC.